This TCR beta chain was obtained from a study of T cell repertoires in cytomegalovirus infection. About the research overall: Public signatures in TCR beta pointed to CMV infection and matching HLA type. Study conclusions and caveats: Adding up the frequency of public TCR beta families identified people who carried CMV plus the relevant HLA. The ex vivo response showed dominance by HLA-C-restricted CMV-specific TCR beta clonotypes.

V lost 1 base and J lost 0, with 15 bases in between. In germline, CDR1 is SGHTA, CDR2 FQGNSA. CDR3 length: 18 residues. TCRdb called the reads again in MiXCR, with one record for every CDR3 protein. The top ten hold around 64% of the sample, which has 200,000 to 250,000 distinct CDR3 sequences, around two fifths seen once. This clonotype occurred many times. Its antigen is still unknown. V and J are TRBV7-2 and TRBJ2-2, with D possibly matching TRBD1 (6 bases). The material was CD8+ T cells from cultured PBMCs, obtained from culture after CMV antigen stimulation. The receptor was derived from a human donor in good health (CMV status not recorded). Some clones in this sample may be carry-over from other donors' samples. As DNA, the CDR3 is TGTGCCAGCAGCTTAGTGGGGGCAGCAGGCACGAACACCGGGGAGCTGTTTTTT. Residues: CASSLVGAAGTNTGELFF.